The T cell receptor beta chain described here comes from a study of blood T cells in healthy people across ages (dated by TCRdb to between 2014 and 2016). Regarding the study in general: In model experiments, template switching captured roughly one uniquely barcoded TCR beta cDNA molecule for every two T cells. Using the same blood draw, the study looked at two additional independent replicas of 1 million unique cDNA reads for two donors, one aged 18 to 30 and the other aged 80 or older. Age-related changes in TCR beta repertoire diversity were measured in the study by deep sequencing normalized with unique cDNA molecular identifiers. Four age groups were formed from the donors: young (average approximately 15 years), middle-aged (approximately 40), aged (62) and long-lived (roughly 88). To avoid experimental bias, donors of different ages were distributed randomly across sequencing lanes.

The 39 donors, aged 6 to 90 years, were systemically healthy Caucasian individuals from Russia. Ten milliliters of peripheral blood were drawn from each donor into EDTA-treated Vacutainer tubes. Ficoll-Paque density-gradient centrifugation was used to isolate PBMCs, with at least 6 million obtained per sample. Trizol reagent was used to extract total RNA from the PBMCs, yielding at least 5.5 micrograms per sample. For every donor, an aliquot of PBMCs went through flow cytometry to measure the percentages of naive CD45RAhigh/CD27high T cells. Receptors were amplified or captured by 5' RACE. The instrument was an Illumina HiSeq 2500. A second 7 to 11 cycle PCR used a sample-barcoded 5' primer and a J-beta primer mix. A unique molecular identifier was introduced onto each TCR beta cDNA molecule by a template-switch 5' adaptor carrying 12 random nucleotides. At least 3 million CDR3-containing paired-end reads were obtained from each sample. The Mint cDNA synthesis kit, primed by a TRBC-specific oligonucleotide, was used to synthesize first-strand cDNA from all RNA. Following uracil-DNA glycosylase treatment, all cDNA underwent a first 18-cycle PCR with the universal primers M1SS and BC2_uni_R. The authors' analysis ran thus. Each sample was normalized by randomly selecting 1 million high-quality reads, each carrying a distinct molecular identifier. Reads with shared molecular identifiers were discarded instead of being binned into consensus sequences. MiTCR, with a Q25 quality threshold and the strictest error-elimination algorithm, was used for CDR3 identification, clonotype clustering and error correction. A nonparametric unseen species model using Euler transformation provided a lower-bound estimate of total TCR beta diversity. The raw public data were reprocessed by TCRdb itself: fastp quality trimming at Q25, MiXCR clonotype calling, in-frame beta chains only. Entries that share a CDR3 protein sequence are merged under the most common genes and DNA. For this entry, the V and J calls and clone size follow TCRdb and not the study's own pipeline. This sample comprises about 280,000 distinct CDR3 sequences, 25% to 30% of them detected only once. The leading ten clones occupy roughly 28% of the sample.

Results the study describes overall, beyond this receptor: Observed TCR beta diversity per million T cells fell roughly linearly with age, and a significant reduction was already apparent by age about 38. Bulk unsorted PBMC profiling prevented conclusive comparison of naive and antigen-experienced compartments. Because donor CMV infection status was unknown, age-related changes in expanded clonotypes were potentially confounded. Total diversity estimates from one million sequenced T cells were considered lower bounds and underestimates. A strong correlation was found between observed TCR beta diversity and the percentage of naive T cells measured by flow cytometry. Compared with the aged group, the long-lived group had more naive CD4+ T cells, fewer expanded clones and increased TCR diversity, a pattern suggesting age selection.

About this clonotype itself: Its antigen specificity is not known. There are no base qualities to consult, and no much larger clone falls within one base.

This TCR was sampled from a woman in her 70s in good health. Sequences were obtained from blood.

The DNA is as follows: TGCGCCAGCAGCCTCGAATTGGGACTGAGCACAGATACGCAGTATTTT. The encoded protein is CASSLELGLSTDTQYF. Rearrangement joined TRBV4-3 to TRBJ2-3; D gene: possibly TRBD2, on 6 matching bases. From a lookup of the germline V gene, CDR1 and CDR2 are LGHNA and YSLEER. The CDR3, cysteine through phenylalanine, is 16 amino acids long. The DNA shown is the 48-base CDR3, in frame from base 1. A distance of 14 bases separates the germline ends of V and J, which lose 4 bases and 0 bases respectively.